The clone carrying this T cell receptor beta chain appeared many times. TCRdb fed the 5' RACE reads into MiXCR, producing one record per CDR3 protein. The table lists roughly 45,000 distinct CDR3 sequences, under 25% of them singletons. Between the trimmed V and J ends, which lost 3 bases and 2 bases, there was a span of 15 bases. Germline CDR1 MNHEY, CDR2 SMNVEV (reference sequence). The CDR3 is made up of 16 amino acids. Cells sorted as Tregs were CD4+, CD25+ and CD127-/low. The origin of this receptor is a female donor with breast cancer. The rearrangement uses TRBV27 and TRBJ2-3; TRBD2 is a possible D gene (5 bases). Material: Tregs sorted from blood. The CDR3 sequence: CASSFLGEQNTDTQYF. The CDR3 DNA reads as TGTGCCAGCAGTTTCCTTGGGGAGCAGAACACAGATACGCAGTATTTT.